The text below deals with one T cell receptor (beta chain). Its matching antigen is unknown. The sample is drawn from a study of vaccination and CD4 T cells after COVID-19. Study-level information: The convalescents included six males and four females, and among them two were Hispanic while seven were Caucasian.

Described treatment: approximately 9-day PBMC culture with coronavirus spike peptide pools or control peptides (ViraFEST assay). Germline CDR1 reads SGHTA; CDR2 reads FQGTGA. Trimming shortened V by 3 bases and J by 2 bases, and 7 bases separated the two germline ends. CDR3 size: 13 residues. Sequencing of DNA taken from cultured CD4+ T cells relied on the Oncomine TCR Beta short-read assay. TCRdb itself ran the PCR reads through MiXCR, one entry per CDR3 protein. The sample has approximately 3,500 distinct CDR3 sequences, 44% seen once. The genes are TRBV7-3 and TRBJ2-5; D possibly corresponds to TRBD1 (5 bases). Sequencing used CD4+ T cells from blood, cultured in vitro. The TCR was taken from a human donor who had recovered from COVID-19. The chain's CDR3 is CASSLTVQETQYF. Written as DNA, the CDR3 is TGTGCCAGCAGCTTGACAGTTCAAGAGACCCAGTACTTC.